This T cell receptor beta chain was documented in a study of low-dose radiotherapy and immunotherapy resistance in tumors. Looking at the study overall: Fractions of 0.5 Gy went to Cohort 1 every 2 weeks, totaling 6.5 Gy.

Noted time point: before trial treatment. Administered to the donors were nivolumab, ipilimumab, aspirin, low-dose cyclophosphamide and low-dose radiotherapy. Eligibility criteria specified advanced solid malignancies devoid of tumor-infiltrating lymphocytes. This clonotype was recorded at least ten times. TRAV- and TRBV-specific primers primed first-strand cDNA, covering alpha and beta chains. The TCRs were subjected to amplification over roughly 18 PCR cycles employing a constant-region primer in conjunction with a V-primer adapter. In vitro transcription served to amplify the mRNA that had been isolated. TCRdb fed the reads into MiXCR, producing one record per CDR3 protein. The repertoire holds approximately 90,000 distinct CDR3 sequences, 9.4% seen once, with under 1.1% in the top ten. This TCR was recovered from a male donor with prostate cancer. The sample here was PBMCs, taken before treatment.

The CDR3 protein is CSASWLAGYNEQFF. CDR3 nucleotide sequence: TGCAGTGCTAGTTGGCTAGCGGGTTACAATGAGCAGTTCTTC. The chain links TRBV20-1 to TRBJ2-1, with TRBD2 identical over 8 bases. Germline CDR1 reads DFQATT; CDR2 reads SNEGSKA (reference sequence). Germline trimming cut 3 bases from V and 4 bases from J; bases unmatched to any gene: 5. The CDR3 runs 14 residues.